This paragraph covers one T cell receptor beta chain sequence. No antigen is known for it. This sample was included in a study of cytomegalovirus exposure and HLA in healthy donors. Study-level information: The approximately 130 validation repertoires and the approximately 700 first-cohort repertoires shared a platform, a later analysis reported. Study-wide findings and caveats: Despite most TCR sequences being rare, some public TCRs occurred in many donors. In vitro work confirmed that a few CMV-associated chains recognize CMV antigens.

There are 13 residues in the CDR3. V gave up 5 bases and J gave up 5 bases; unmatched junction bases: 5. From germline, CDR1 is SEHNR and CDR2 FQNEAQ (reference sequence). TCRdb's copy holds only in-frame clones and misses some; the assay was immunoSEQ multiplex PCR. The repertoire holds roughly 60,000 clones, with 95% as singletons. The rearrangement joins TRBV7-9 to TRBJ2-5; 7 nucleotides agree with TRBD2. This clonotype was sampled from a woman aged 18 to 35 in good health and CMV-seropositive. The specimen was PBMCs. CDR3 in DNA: TGTGCCAGCAGCGGTAGCGGGTGGGAGACCCAGTACTTC. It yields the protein CASSGSGWETQYF.